Listed below are T cell receptor beta chains from one sample, sequenced in a study of cytomegalovirus exposure and HLA in healthy donors. Sequenced by immunoSEQ multiplex PCR; TCRdb stores in-frame clones only, minus some. In the table there are 130,000 or so clones, roughly 82% of which are singletons. The sequenced sample was PBMCs. Every receptor here comes from a man aged 18 to 30 in good health and CMV-seropositive. Each CDR3 is given with its conserved first and last residue. D genes are given only for firm matches. Size values are once, few and many counts, or a class for expanded clones, and some rows have none.

d_gene,j_gene,abundance,v_gene,CDR3nt,CDR3aa
TRBD2,TRBJ2-1,-,TRBV11-2,TGTGCCAGCAGCTTAGGGGTTTCTAGCGGGGTCGGTCATGAGCAGTTCTTC,CASSLGVSSGVGHEQFF
-,TRBJ2-3,-,TRBV29-1,TGCAGCGTTGCGCTCAGGGGTGATACGCAGTATTTT,CSVALRGDTQYF
-,TRBJ2-3,-,TRBV7-2,TGTGCCAGCAGCTTAGAACAGAACACAGATACGCAGTATTTT,CASSLEQNTDTQYF
TRBD2,TRBJ2-3,-,TRBV29-1,TGCAGCGTTGGTAGCGGGATATCAGATACGCAGTATTTT,CSVGSGISDTQYF
-,TRBJ2-5,-,TRBV19,TGTGCCAGTAGTCCTAGCCAAGAGACCCAGTACTTC,CASSPSQETQYF
TRBD2,TRBJ2-7,-,TRBV28,TGTGCCAGCAGTCAAGGACTAGCGGATACCTACGAGCAGTACTTC,CASSQGLADTYEQYF
-,TRBJ2-2,-,TRBV7-8,TGTGCCAGCAGCTCTGTCCTAACCGGGGAGCTGTTTTTT,CASSSVLTGELFF
-,TRBJ2-7,once,TRBV19,TGTGCCAGTAGTATAGATCGGTATCAGGGAAGCTACGAGCAGTACTTC,CASSIDRYQGSYEQYF
TRBD2,TRBJ2-5,-,TRBV2,TGTGCCAGCAAGGGAGGACTAGGGGAAGAGACCCAGTACTTC,CASKGGLGEETQYF
TRBD1,TRBJ1-2,-,TRBV6-6,TGTGCCAGCAGCACCTCCCGGGACAGTGGAAAGGGCTACACCTTC,CASSTSRDSGKGYTF
-,TRBJ2-7,-,TRBV5-4,TGTGCCAGCAGCCCTGACAGCCCCTACGAGCAGTACTTC,CASSPDSPYEQYF
-,TRBJ2-7,once,TRBV30,TGTGCCTGGAGTGAAAACGGGGGCTCCTACGAGCAGTACTTC,CAWSENGGSYEQYF
-,TRBJ1-1,-,TRBV29-1,TGCAGCGTTTATCCACGGGGGGGATTGAACACTGAAGCTTTCTTT,CSVYPRGGLNTEAFF
-,TRBJ1-1,few,TRBV19,TGTGCCAGTAGTAAGGGACAACCGAACACTGAAGCTTTCTTT,CASSKGQPNTEAFF
TRBD2,TRBJ2-3,few,TRBV5-1,TGCGCCAGCAACACCCCGACTAGCGGGAGCACAGATACGCAGTATTTT,CASNTPTSGSTDTQYF
TRBD1,TRBJ1-2,-,TRBV7-9,TGTGCCAGCAGCTTGGGACAGGGTGGTGGCTACACCTTC,CASSLGQGGGYTF
-,TRBJ1-1,-,TRBV28,TGTGCCAGCAGGGGACTAACCTTGAACACTGAAGCTTTCTTT,CASRGLTLNTEAFF
-,TRBJ2-6,-,TRBV6-1,TGTGCCAGCAGTGAAGTGCGCTCTGGGGCCAACGTCCTGACTTTC,CASSEVRSGANVLTF
-,TRBJ1-5,-,TRBV30,TGTGCCTGGAGTGTACAGGGTTTGAGCAATCAGCCCCAGCATTTT,CAWSVQGLSNQPQHF
TRBD1,TRBJ1-1,-,TRBV6-6,TGTGCCACAAAAACAGGGGGTGGGAACACTGAAGCTTTCTTT,CATKTGGGNTEAFF
-,TRBJ1-4,-,TRBV12-2,TGTGCAAGTCGCTCTTCTTATGCCAGGGGAAATAATGAAAAACTGTTTTTT,CASRSSYARGNNEKLFF
TRBD1,TRBJ1-4,-,TRBV4-2,TGTGCCAGCAGCCCGAGCTATACAGGGGGAAATGAAAAACTGTTTTTT,CASSPSYTGGNEKLFF
TRBD1,TRBJ2-5,-,TRBV5-4,TGTGCCAGCAGCACATACAGGGGAGAGGTTGAGACCCAGTACTTC,CASSTYRGEVETQYF
TRBD2,TRBJ2-3,-,TRBV30,TGTGCCTGGAGTGTACTAGCGGGGAGCACAGATACGCAGTATTTT,CAWSVLAGSTDTQYF
-,TRBJ1-4,-,TRBV6-6,TGTGCCACCTCCGACAGCTATGAAAAACTGTTTTTT,CATSDSYEKLFF
-,TRBJ2-7,-,TRBV7-9,TGTGCCAGCAGCCCCCGACAGGCAACACCTACCTACGAGCAGTACTTC,CASSPRQATPTYEQYF
TRBD1,TRBJ1-2,few,TRBV7-7,TGTGCTAGCAGCGGCGGACAGGCGAACTATGGCTACACCTTC,CASSGGQANYGYTF
-,TRBJ1-1,-,TRBV28,TGTGCCATTGCCAGGGGCGTGAACACTGAAGCTTTCTTT,CAIARGVNTEAFF